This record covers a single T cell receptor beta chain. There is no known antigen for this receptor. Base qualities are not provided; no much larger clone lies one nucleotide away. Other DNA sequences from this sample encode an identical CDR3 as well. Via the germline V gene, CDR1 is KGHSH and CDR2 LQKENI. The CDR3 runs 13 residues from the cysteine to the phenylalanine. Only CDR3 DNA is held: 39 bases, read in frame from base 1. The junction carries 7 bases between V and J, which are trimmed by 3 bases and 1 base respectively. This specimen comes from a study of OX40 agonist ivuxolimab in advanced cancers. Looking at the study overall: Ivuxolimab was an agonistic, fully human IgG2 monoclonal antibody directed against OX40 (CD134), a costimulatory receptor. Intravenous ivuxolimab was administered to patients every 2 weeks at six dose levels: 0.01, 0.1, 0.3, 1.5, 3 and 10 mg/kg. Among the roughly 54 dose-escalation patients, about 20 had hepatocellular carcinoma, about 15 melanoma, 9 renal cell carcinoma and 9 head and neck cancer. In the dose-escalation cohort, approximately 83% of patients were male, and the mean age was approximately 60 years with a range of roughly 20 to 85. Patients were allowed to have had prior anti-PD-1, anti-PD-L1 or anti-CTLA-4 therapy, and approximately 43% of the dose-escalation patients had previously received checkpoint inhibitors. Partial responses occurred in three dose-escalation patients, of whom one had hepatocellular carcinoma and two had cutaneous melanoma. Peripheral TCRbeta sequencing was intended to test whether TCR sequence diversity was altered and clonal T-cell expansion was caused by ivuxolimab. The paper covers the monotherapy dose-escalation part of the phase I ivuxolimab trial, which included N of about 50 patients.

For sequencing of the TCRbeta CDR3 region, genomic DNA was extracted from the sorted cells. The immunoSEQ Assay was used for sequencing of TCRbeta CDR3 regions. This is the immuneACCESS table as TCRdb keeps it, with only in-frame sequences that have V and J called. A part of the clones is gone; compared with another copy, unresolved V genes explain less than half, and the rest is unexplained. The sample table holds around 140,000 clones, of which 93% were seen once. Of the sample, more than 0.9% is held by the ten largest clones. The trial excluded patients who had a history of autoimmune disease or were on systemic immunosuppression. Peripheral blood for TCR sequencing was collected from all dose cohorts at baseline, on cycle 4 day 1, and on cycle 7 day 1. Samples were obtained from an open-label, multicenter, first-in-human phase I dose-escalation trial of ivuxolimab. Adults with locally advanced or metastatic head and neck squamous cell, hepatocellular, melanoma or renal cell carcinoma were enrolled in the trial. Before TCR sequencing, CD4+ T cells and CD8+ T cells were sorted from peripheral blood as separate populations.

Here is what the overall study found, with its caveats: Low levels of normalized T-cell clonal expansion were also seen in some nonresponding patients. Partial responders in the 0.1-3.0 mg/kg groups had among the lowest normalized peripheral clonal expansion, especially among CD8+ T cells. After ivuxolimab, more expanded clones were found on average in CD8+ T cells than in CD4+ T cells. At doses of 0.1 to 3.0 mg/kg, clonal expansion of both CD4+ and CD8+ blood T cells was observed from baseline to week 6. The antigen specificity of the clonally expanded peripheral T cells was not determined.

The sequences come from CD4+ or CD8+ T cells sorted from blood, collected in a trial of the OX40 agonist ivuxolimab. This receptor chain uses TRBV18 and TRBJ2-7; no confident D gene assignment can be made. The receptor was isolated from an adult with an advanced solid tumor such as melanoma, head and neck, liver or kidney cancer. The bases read TGTGCCAGCTCACCTACAGAATCCTACGAGCAGTACTTC. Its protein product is CASSPTESYEQYF.